A selection of T cell receptor beta chains follows, all from one sample in a study of blood T cell repertoires in COVID-19. Sequencing used immunoSEQ multiplex PCR; TCRdb keeps in-frame clones, though not all of them. The sample contains 75,000 to 100,000 clones, just under 90% of which appear only once. Sequenced: peripheral blood. The receptors originated from a human donor in a cohort sampled during active COVID-19. The CDR3 runs from the conserved cysteine through the conserved F or W. The D gene is left open where the match is weak. Rows may omit the clone size; those that give it use once, few, many or a size class.

clone_size,v_call,j_call,d_call,cdr3_nt,cdr3_aa
.,TRBV12-5,TRBJ2-3,.,TGTGCTAGTGGTTTGGGGGACACCTCTGCGCAGTATTTT,CASGLGDTSAQYF
.,TRBV4-1,TRBJ2-7,.,TGCGCCAGCAGTATCGGCAGGGGGGATTACGAGCAGTACTTC,CASSIGRGDYEQYF
.,TRBV7-3,TRBJ2-3,.,TGTGCCAGCAGCTCTCTGGGGGCTAGCACAGATACGCAGTATTTT,CASSSLGASTDTQYF
.,TRBV28,TRBJ2-5,TRBD2,TGTGCCAGCAGTTTACCCCCACTAGCGGGAGTAAGGGAGACCCAGTACTTC,CASSLPPLAGVRETQYF
.,TRBV21-1,TRBJ1-5,.,TGTGCCAGCTACCCTACCTGCAGCAATCAGCCCCAGCATTTT,CASYPTCSNQPQHF
.,TRBV18,TRBJ2-7,TRBD1,TGTGCCAGCTCACCCGGACAGGGAACGCCCTACGAGCAGTACTTC,CASSPGQGTPYEQYF
.,TRBV11-3,TRBJ2-1,.,TGTGCCAGCAGCCGTTTCGCGGAGAATGAGCAGTTCTTC,CASSRFAENEQFF
.,TRBV29-1,TRBJ2-3,TRBD2,TGCAGCGCCACCTGGGGGCGGGGGGGCACAGATACGCAGTATTTT,CSATWGRGGTDTQYF
.,TRBV11-2,TRBJ1-3,TRBD1,TGTGCCAGCAGCCTAGGCCAGGGGGGAGGAAACACCATATATTTT,CASSLGQGGGNTIYF
.,TRBV7-8,TRBJ1-3,.,TGTGCCAGCAGCGAACTCGCAAGCCTATTCTCTGGAAACACCATATATTTT,CASSELASLFSGNTIYF
.,TRBV7-9,TRBJ2-7,TRBD1,TGTGCCAGCAGCCCCGGGACAGGGGATCGCGAGCAGTACTTC,CASSPGTGDREQYF
.,TRBV29-1,TRBJ1-4,.,TGCAGCGTTGAATTCGGGGAGCCTGAAAAACTGTTTTTT,CSVEFGEPEKLFF
.,TRBV7-3,TRBJ2-1,TRBD2,TGTGCCAGCAGCTTCCTAGCGGGTTACGATGAGCAGTTCTTC,CASSFLAGYDEQFF
few,TRBV29-1,TRBJ2-7,TRBD2,TGCAGCGTTGAAGTGGGACTAGCGGTCTCCTACGAGCAGTACTTC,CSVEVGLAVSYEQYF
.,TRBV6-2/TRBV6-3,TRBJ1-1,TRBD1,TGTGCCAGCAGTTTTACAGGGGCGCGCACTGAAGCTTTCTTT,CASSFTGARTEAFF
.,TRBV12-5,TRBJ1-1,.,TGTGCTAGTGGTCGGCACGCTGGGGAGATGATGAACACTGAAGCTTTCTTT,CASGRHAGEMMNTEAFF
few,TRBV30,TRBJ2-1,TRBD2,TGTGCCTGGAGTGTAGGGGCGGGGGGAGGCAATGAGCAGTTCTTC,CAWSVGAGGGNEQFF
.,TRBV9,TRBJ2-1,.,TGTGCCAGCAGCGTAGAACCCCGAGGCAATGAGCAGTTCTTC,CASSVEPRGNEQFF
.,TRBV4-3,TRBJ1-1,.,TGCGCCAGCAGCCAGGACCTCGAGGGCCCTACGGGCACTGAAGCTTTCTTT,CASSQDLEGPTGTEAFF
.,TRBV4-2,TRBJ2-3,.,TGTGCCAGCAGCCCGGGACTCCCTCAGGCGTCTAGCACAGATACGCAGTATTTT,CASSPGLPQASSTDTQYF
.,TRBV5-1,TRBJ1-1,TRBD1,TGCGCCAGCAGCTTGGAGCAGGGGGCTAATATGAACACTGAAGCTTTCTTT,CASSLEQGANMNTEAFF
.,TRBV7-3,TRBJ2-1,TRBD2,TGTGCCAGCAGTCCAGGGACTAGCGACAATGAGCAGTTCTTC,CASSPGTSDNEQFF
.,TRBV5-4,TRBJ2-5,TRBD1,TGTGCCAGCAGCTTGGTGACAGGGGGCCCGGGGATGGTAGAGACCCAGTACTTC,CASSLVTGGPGMVETQYF
.,TRBV7-8,TRBJ2-7,TRBD1,TGTGCCAGCAGCTTTGGACAGGCCTACGAGCAGTACTTC,CASSFGQAYEQYF
.,TRBV6-5,TRBJ1-1,TRBD1,TGTGCCAGCAGACGACAGGACAGGGGGGTCACTGAAGCTTTCTTT,CASRRQDRGVTEAFF